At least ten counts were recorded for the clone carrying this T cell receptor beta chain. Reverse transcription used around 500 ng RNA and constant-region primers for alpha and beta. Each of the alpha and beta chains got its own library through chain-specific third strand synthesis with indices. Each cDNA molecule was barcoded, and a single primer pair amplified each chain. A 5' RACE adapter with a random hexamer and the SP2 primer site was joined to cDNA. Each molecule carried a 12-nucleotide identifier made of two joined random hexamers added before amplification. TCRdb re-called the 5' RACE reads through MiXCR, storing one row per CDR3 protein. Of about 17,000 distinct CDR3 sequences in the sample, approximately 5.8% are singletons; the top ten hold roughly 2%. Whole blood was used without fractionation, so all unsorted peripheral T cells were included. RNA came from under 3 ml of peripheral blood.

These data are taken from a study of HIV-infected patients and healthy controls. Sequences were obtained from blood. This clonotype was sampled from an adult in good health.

The CDR3 DNA reads as TGCAGCGTGGGGACAGGGGGCAATGAGCAGTTCTTC. It translates to CSVGTGGNEQFF. V and J are TRBV29-1 and TRBJ2-1, with 11 bases lining up with TRBD1. Unmatched junction bases numbered 1, after V lost 6 bases and J lost 6 bases. The CDR3 is made up of 12 amino acids. The germline V gene encodes CDR1 SQVTM and CDR2 ANQGSEA.